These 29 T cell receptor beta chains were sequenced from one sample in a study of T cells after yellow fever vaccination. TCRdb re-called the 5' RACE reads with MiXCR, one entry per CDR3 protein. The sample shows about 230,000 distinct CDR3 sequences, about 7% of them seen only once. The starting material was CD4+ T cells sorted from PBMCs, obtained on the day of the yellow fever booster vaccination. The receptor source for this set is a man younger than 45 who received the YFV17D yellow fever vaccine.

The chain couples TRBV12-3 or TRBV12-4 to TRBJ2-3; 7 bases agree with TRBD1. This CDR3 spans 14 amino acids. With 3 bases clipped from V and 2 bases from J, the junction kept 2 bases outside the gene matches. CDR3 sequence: CASSFEGATDTQYF. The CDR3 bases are TGTGCCAGCAGTTTTGAGGGGGCCACAGATACGCAGTATTTT.

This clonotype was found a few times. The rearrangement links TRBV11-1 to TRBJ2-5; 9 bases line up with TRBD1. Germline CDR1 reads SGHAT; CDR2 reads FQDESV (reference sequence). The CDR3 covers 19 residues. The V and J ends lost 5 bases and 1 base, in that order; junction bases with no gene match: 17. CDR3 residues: CASSTRSGQGPYFQETQYF. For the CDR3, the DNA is TGTGCCAGCAGCACAAGGTCCGGACAGGGGCCTTACTTCCAAGAGACCCAGTACTTC.

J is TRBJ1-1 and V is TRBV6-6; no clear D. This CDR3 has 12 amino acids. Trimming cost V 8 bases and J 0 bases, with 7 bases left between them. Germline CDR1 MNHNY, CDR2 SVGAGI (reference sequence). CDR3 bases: TGTGCCAGCGGGGAGATGAACACTGAAGCTTTCTTT. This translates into CASGEMNTEAFF.

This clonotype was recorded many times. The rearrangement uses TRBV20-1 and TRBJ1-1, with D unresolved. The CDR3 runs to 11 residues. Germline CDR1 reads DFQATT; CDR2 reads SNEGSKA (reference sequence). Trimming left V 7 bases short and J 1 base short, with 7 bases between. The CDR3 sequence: CSGRGNTEAFF. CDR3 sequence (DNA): TGCAGTGGAAGAGGGAACACTGAAGCTTTCTTT.

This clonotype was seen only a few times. The CDR3 here is CASKKNTNNEQFF. In DNA form, the CDR3 reads TGTGCCAGCAAAAAAAACACGAACAATGAGCAGTTCTTC. This sequence joins TRBV2 and TRBJ2-1; no firm D call. V was shortened by 7 bases and J by 5 bases, with 12 bases between the two germline ends. CDR1 is SNHLY and CDR2 is FYNNEI in the germline V gene. This CDR3 is built from 13 residues. Using reference TRBV2 and TRBJ2-1 for the parts outside the CDR3, the full variable domain is EPEVTQTPSHQVTQMGQEVILRCVPISNHLYFYWYRQILGQKVEFLVSFYNNEISEKSEIFDDQFSVERPDGSNFTLKIRSTKLEDSAMYFCASKKNTNNEQFFGPGTRLTVL.

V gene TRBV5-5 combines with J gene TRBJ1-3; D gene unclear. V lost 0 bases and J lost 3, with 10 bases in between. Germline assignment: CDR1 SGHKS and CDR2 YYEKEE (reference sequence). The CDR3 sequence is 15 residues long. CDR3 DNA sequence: TGTGCCAGCAGCTTGGGCAACCTTCATGGAAACACCATATATTTT. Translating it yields CASSLGNLHGNTIYF.

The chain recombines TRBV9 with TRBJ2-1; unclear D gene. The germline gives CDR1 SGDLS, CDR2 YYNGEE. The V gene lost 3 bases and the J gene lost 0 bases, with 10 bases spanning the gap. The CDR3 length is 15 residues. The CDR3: CASSENSPSYNEQFF. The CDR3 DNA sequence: TGTGCCAGCAGCGAGAACAGCCCCTCCTACAATGAGCAGTTCTTC.

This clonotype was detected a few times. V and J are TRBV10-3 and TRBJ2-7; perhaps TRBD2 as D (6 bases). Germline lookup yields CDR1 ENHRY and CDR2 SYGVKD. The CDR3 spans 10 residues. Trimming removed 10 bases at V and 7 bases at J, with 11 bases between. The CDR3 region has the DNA TGTGCCACCTCGAGCGGGGAGCAGTACTTC. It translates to CATSSGEQYF.

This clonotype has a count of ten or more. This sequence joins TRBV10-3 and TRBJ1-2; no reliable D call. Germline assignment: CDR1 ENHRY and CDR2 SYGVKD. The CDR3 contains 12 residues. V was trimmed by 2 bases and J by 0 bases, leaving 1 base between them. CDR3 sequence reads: CAISEPNYGYTF. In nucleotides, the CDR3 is TGTGCCATCAGTGAGCCTAACTATGGCTACACCTTC.

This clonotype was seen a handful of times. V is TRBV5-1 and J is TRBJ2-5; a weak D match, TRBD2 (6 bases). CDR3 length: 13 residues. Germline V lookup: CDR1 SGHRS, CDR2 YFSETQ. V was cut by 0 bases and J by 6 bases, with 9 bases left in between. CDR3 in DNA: TGCGCCAGCAGCTTGGAACTAGCAAAGACCCAGTACTTC. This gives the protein CASSLELAKTQYF. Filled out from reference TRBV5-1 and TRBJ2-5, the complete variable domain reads KAGVTQTPRYLIKTRGQQVTLSCSPISGHRSVSWYQQTPGQGLQFLFEYFSETQRNKGNFPGRFSGRQFSNSRSEMNVSTLELGDSALYLCASSLELAKTQYFGPGTRLLVL.

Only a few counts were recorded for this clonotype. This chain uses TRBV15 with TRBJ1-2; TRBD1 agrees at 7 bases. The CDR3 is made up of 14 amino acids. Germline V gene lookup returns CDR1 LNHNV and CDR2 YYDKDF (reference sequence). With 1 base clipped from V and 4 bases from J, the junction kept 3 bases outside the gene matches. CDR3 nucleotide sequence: TGTGCCACCAGCAGAGTAGCAGGGGGCTATGGCTACACCTTC. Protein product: CATSRVAGGYGYTF.

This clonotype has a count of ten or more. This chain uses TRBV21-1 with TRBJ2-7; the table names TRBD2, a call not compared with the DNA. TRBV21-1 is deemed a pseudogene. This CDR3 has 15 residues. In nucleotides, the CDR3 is TGTGCCAGCAGCCCCATGGAGGGGCTGGCCTACGAGCAGTACTTC. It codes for CASSPMEGLAYEQYF.

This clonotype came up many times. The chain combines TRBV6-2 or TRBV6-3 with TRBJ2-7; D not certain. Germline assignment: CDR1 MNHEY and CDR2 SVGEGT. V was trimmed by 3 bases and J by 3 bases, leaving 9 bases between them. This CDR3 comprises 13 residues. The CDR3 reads CASSYGNRYEQYF. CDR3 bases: TGTGCCAGCAGTTATGGGAATCGCTACGAGCAGTACTTC.

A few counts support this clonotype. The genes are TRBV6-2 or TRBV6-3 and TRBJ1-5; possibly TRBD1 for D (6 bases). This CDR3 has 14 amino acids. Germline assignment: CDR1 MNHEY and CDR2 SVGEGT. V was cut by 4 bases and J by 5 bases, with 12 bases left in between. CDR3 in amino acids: CASSSGQTYQPQHF. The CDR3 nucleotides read TGTGCCAGCAGTTCCGGACAGACCTATCAGCCCCAGCATTTT.

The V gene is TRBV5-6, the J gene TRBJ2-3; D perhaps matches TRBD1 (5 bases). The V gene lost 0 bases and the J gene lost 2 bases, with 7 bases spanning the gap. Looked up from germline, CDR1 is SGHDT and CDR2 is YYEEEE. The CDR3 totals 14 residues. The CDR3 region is CASSLVGVTDTQYF. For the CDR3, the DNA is TGTGCCAGCAGCTTGGTAGGGGTCACAGATACGCAGTATTTT.

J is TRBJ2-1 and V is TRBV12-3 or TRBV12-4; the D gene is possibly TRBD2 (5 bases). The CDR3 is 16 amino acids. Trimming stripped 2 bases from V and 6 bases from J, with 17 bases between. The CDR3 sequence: CASSLLSSITFNEQFF. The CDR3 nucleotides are TGTGCCAGCAGTTTACTCTCTAGCATAACATTCAATGAGCAGTTCTTC.

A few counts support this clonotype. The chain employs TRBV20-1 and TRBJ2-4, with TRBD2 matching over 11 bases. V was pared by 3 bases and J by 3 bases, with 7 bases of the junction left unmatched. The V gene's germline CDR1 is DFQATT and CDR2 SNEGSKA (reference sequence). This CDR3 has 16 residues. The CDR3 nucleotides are TGCAGTGCTAGGACTAGCGGGAATTGGGACAAAAACATTCAGTACTTC. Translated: CSARTSGNWDKNIQYF.

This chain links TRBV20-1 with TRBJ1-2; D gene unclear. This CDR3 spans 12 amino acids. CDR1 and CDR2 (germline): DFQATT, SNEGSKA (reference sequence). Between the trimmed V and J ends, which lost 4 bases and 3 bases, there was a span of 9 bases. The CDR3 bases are TGCAGTGCTAATCCGGGAGACTATGGCTACACCTTC. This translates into CSANPGDYGYTF.

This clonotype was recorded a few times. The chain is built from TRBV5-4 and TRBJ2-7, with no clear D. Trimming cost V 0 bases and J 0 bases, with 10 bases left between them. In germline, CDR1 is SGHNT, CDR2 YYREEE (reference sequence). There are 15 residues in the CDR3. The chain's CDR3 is CASSLEGHSSYEQYF. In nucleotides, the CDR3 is TGTGCCAGCAGCTTGGAGGGCCACAGCTCCTACGAGCAGTACTTC.

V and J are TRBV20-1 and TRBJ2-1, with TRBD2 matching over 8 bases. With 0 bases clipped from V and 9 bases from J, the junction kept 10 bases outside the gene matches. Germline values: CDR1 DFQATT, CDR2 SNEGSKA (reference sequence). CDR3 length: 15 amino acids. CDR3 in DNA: TGCAGTGCTAGAGACTCCGGGACTAGTAAGGTTGAGCAGTTCTTC. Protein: CSARDSGTSKVEQFF.

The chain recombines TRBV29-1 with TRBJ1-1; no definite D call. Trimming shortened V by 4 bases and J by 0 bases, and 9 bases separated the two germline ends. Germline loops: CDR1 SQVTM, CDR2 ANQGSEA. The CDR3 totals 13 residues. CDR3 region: CSVGHYLNTEAFF. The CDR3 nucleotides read TGCAGCGTTGGACATTACCTGAACACTGAAGCTTTCTTT.

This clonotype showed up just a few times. The CDR3 DNA is TGTGCCAGCAGCTTAGCGCGGGCGGAGACCCAGTACTTC. Its protein is CASSLARAETQYF. V gene TRBV7-2 combines with J gene TRBJ2-5, with D perhaps matching TRBD2 (5 bases). Trimming removed 0 bases at V and 5 bases at J, with 7 bases between. The CDR3 is made up of 13 amino acids. The V gene's germline CDR1 is SGHTA and CDR2 FQGNSA. Combining the CDR3 with reference TRBV7-2 and TRBJ2-5 gives the whole variable domain GAGVSQSPSNKVTEKGKDVELRCDPISGHTALYWYRQSLGQGLEFLIYFQGNSAPDKSGLPSDRFSAERTGGSVSTLTIQRTQQEDSAVYLCASSLARAETQYFGPGTRLLVL.

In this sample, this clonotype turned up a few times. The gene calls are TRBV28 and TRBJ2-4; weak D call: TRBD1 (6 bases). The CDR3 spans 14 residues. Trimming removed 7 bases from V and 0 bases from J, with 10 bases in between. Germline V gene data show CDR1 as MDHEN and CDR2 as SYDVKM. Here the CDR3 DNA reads TGTGCCAGCAACAAGGACAGAGCCAAAAACATTCAGTACTTC. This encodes CASNKDRAKNIQYF.

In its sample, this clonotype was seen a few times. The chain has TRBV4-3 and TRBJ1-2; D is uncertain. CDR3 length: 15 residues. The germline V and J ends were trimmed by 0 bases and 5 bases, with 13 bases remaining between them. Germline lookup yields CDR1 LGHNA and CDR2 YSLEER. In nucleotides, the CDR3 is TGCGCCAGCAGCCAAGAACGGGCGGCTACATATGGCTACACCTTC. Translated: CASSQERAATYGYTF.

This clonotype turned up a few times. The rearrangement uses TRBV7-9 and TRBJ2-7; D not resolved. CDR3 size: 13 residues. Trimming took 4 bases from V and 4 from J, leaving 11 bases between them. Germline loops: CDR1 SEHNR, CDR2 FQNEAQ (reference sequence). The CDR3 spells CASSYDPLYEQYF. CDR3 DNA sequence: TGTGCCAGCAGCTACGACCCTCTTTACGAGCAGTACTTC.

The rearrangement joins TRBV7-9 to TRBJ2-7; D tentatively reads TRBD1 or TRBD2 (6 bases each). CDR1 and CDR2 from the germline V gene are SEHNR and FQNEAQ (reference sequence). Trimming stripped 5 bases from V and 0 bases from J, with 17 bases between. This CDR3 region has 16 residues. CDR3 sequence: CASSLRLGGGSYEQYF. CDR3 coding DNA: TGTGCCAGCAGCCTACGACTAGGGGGTGGCTCCTACGAGCAGTACTTC.

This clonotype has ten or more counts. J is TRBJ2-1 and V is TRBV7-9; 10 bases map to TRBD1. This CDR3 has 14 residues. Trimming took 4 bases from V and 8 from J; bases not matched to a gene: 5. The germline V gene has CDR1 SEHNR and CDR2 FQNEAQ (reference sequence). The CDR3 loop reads CASSSGTGEDEQFF. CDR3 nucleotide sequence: TGTGCCAGCAGCTCCGGGACAGGGGAAGATGAGCAGTTCTTC.

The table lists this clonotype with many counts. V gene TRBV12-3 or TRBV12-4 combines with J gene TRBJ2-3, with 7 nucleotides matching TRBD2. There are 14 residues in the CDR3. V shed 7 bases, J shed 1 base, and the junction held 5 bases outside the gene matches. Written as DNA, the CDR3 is TGTGCCAGCATTCTAGCGGATGGCACAGATACGCAGTATTTT. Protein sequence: CASILADGTDTQYF.

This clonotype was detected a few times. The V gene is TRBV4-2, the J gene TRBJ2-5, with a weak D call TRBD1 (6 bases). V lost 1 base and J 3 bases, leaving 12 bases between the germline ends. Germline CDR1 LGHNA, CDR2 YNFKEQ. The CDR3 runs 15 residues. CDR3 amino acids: CASSQGGPVEETQYF. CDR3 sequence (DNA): TGTGCCAGCAGCCAAGGGGGGCCGGTTGAAGAGACCCAGTACTTC.